This TCR beta chain was captured in a study of blood T cell repertoires in COVID-19 (dated by TCRdb to between 2020 and 2021). Study-wide context: Collaborator samples came from the United States, Italy and Spain and covered acute and convalescent phases of COVID-19. The repertoires were made available in a free public database intended to serve as a resource for research on the immune response to SARS-CoV-2. The sample metadata nearly always contained a de-identified subject ID, COVID-19 status, age in years and sex. The prospective study material was composed of cDNA or gDNA derived from T cells, B-cell-depleted T cells, or PBMCs. The samples were drawn from the first 160 participants of the ongoing ImmuneRACE study and from roughly 1,300 subjects provided by 6 global collaborators. Deeply sampled blood TCRbeta repertoires from subjects exposed to, actively infected with, or recovered from COVID-19 were included in the dataset. Where HLA class I and class II types were available, the types were taken from metadata supplied by the sample provider, not from assay-based typing.

TCRbeta CDR3 regions were amplified from genomic DNA by means of the immunoSEQ Assay, a bias-controlled multiplex PCR. From the authors' description of their analysis: The number of nucleated cells in each sample was estimated by amplification of reference gene primers within the assay. To quantify the absolute abundance of each unique TCRbeta CDR3 rearrangement, sequence reads were collapsed and filtered. For each sample, productive Simpson clonality was calculated as the square root of Simpson's diversity index over productive rearrangements. Sourced from immuneACCESS, this table was stored by TCRdb with only in-frame sequences that have V and J called. A share of the clones is absent; for the studies checked, an unresolved V gene accounts for under half, and the remainder has no known explanation. That table furnishes V, J and clone size, whereas the DNA furnished D and trimming. Here the sample has more than 90,000 clones; roughly 89% occur a single time. The ten largest clones capture about a sixth of the sample.

This clone appeared a few times. This clone's antigen is unknown. Base qualities were left out, and no much larger clone turns up one base away. Trimming takes 5 bases from V and 3 bases from J, and the germline ends sit 14 bases apart. The germline V gene specifies SGHTA as CDR1 and FQGNSA as CDR2. The CDR3 runs 14 amino acids, cysteine and phenylalanine included. Of all the DNA, just the CDR3 is kept, 42 bases in frame from base 1. General findings and caveats noted by the study authors: Clinical and demographic metadata were provided uncurated, with the amount varying by source and participant.

At one collaborating source in Seattle, patients were enrolled during active infection and were followed longitudinally through the course of disease. The collaborating institutions used their own protocols to collect whole blood in K2EDTA tubes. For TCRbeta analysis, collaborators shipped samples as frozen whole blood, isolated PBMCs, or DNA extracted from either of those sample types. Recombination linked TRBV7-2 to TRBJ2-7, with a tentative D gene TRBD1 over 6 matching bases. Sample: peripheral blood. This TCR was recovered from a woman aged 55-70 years with COVID-19, enrolled during active disease. The CDR3: CASSNNRVGYEQYF. The bases are TGTGCCAGCAGCAATAACAGGGTTGGCTACGAGCAGTACTTC.